A selection of T cell receptor beta chains follows, all from one sample in a study of shared clonotypes between healthy human individuals. Here immunoSEQ multiplex PCR was the method, and the copy in TCRdb shows in-frame clones only, minus some. The repertoire consists of hundreds of thousands of clones, with almost 95% occurring once and the leading ten covering 24%. Sample: naive CD8+ T cells sorted from blood. Receptors were obtained from a man younger than 40 in good health. The CDR3 runs from the conserved cysteine through the conserved F or W. Fields, in order: V gene, J gene, D gene, clone size, CDR3 DNA, CDR3 protein. A D gene is named only where the DNA matches it firmly. Not every row has a clone size; where given, it reads once, few, many or a size class.

TRBV27	TRBJ2-5	TRBD1	.	TGTGCCAGCAGTTTCGGGACAGGGCCCCAAGAGACCCAGTACTTC	CASSFGTGPQETQYF
TRBV6-5	TRBJ2-2	.	.	TGTGCCAGCAGTTACATGCTCGGCGGGGAGCTGTTTTTT	CASSYMLGGELFF
TRBV28	TRBJ1-5	.	.	TGTGCCAGCAGTTTTTGGGGACTTGATTCTAATAGCAATCAGCCCCAGCATTTT	CASSFWGLDSNSNQPQHF
TRBV9	TRBJ2-2	.	.	TGTGCCAGCAGCGTTTATCTATCGAACACCGGGGAGCTGTTTTTT	CASSVYLSNTGELFF
TRBV25-1	TRBJ2-5	.	.	TGTGCCAGCAGTTTCCAAGAGACCCAGTACTTC	CASSFQETQYF
TRBV7-2	TRBJ2-1	.	.	TGTGCCAGCAGTCAGAGGGCGGGACATGAGTTCTTC	CASSQRAGHEFF
TRBV5-1	TRBJ2-7	TRBD2	.	TGCGCCAGCAGCTTCAATCCGGGACAGGGACTAGCGGGCGCCGAGCAGTACTTC	CASSFNPGQGLAGAEQYF
TRBV29-1	TRBJ2-1	.	.	TGCAGCGTCGCAGGGGACCGTAAACACCCTGGCTCCTACAATGAGCAGTTCTTC	CSVAGDRKHPGSYNEQFF
TRBV18	TRBJ2-1	.	once	TGTGCCAGCTCACCCTCCCGTGGGTCCCACAATGAGCAGTTCTTC	CASSPSRGSHNEQFF
TRBV27	TRBJ1-2	TRBD1	.	TGTGCCAGCAGGGGGGAGACAGGGGGCCGTAACTATGGCTACACCTTC	CASRGETGGRNYGYTF
TRBV11-2	TRBJ2-1	TRBD2	.	TGTGCCAGCAGCTTCAGACTAGCGGGAGGGGACTACAATGAGCAGTTCTTC	CASSFRLAGGDYNEQFF
TRBV5-1	TRBJ2-5	.	.	TGCGCCAGCAGCTTCCTTGAGACCCAGTACTTC	CASSFLETQYF
TRBV6-5	TRBJ1-2	.	.	TGTGCCAGCACCCCTTGGGAGGGTTCTCCCAGTGGCTACACCTTC	CASTPWEGSPSGYTF
TRBV27	TRBJ2-1	TRBD2	.	TGTGCCAGCAGTTTATCCTGGGGACTAGTGGGATCACGGGAGCAGTTCTTC	CASSLSWGLVGSREQFF
TRBV5-1	TRBJ2-2	TRBD2	.	TGCGCCAGCAGCTTGGGACTAGCGGGGACCGGGGAGCTGTTTTTT	CASSLGLAGTGELFF
TRBV14	TRBJ2-3	TRBD2	.	TGTGCCAGCAGCCAAGATTCGGCTTGGACTAGCGGGAGTACCTCCACGCAGTATTTT	CASSQDSAWTSGSTSTQYF
TRBV4-1	TRBJ1-5	TRBD1	once	TGCGCCAGCAGTCGGATTCAGGGGACAGGGAGGGGGCAGCCCCAGCATTTT	CASSRIQGTGRGQPQHF
TRBV5-4	TRBJ2-7	.	.	TGTGCCAGCAGCACCGGACAAACTTCCTACGAGCAGTACTTC	CASSTGQTSYEQYF
TRBV14	TRBJ2-7	.	.	TGTGCCAGCAGCGACGGGGGAGCCTACGAGCAGTACTTC	CASSDGGAYEQYF
TRBV5-1	TRBJ2-5	.	.	TGCGCCAGCAGCTTTTATCTGGGAGTCCAAGAGACCCAGTACTTC	CASSFYLGVQETQYF
TRBV7-9	TRBJ2-7	.	.	TGTGCCAGCAGCCTGACTAAGACCTACGAGCAGTACTTC	CASSLTKTYEQYF
TRBV14	TRBJ2-5	TRBD1	.	TGTGCCAGCAGCCTCATTTGGACAGGCGGAGAGACCCAGTACTTC	CASSLIWTGGETQYF
TRBV7-7	TRBJ2-1	.	.	TGTGCCAGCAGCTTGGAGCCGGGTGGTGAGCAGTTCTTC	CASSLEPGGEQFF
TRBV27	TRBJ2-1	.	.	TGTGCCAGCAGTTTATTGGGTCCCAATGAGCAGTTCTTC	CASSLLGPNEQFF
TRBV30	TRBJ2-5	TRBD2	.	TGTGCCTGGACCCTCACGAGTAGCGGGGACCCTGGGACCCAGTACTTC	CAWTLTSSGDPGTQYF
TRBV4-3	TRBJ1-3	.	.	TGCGCCAGCAGCCCGAGCCACAGCTCTGGAAACACCATATATTTT	CASSPSHSSGNTIYF
TRBV4-1	TRBJ2-7	.	.	TGCGCCAGCAGCCAAGAAGTGATGGCCAGGGGCTACGAGCAGTACTTC	CASSQEVMARGYEQYF
TRBV7-6	TRBJ1-1	.	few	TGTGCCAGCAGCCGTACAGATAACACTGAAGCTTTCTTT	CASSRTDNTEAFF
TRBV29-1	TRBJ2-7	.	.	TGCAGCGCCACGCTACCGTCGGGGGCCTACGAGCAGTACTTC	CSATLPSGAYEQYF
TRBV29-1	TRBJ2-1	TRBD2	.	TGCAGCGTTCGCGGACTAGCGGGAAGCAGTGAGCAGTTCTTC	CSVRGLAGSSEQFF
TRBV28	TRBJ2-7	TRBD2	.	TGTGCCAGCAGTTCCCCCACAACTAGCGCCGCTTCCTACGAGCAGTACTTC	CASSSPTTSAASYEQYF
TRBV5-5	TRBJ2-7	.	.	TGTGCCAGCAGCTTCCTCGAGGTCTACGAGCAGTACTTC	CASSFLEVYEQYF
TRBV5-4	TRBJ1-1	.	.	TGTGCCAGCAGCACCGCCGGGGGGGTGCTGAACACTGAAGCTTTCTTT	CASSTAGGVLNTEAFF
TRBV2	TRBJ2-3	TRBD2	.	TGTGCCAGCAGTGGTGGAGCGGGAGGGCTCACAGATACGCAGTATTTT	CASSGGAGGLTDTQYF
TRBV30	TRBJ1-5	.	once	TGTGCCTGGAGTGAGACAGTCCATCAGCCCCAGCATTTT	CAWSETVHQPQHF
TRBV28	TRBJ2-7	.	.	TGTGCCAGCAGTTTAGGAATCGAGCAGTACTTC	CASSLGIEQYF
TRBV5-6	TRBJ2-6	.	.	TGTGCCAGCAGGACAGCCTCCTTCTCTGGGGCCAACGTCCTGACTTTC	CASRTASFSGANVLTF